The subject of this entry is one T cell receptor beta chain. Its antigen remains unidentified. The data were produced by immunoSEQ multiplex PCR, yet TCRdb's version contains in-frame clones alone and is incomplete. In the table there are fewer than 70,000 clones, roughly 80% of which are singletons. Within the ViraFEST assay, antigen-specific CD4+ T cells underwent expansion with viral peptide pools prior to sequencing. CD4+ T cells were isolated after 10 days of culture. The vaccine recipients had no prior SARS-CoV-2 infection, with negative nucleocapsid antibodies. The data are from a study of vaccination effects on CD4 cells after COVID-19. Study-level points and caveats: Whether induced by infection or by vaccine, clones showed marked clonal contraction late after vaccination.

The CDR3 covers 15 residues. Unmatched junction bases numbered 12, after V lost 10 bases and J lost 0 bases. The germline V gene encodes CDR1 SGHNT and CDR2 YYREEE (reference sequence). The material was CD4+ T cells from PBMCs cultured with SARS-CoV-2 spike peptides, obtained before COVID-19 vaccination. The origin of this receptor is a human donor who received a COVID-19 vaccine. The chain carries TRBV5-4 and TRBJ1-2; TRBD1 agrees at 7 bases. The CDR3 DNA is TGTGCCGGAGGGGTGGGGGACAGAGCTAACTATGGCTACACCTTC. This gives the protein CAGGVGDRANYGYTF.